These 25 T cell receptor beta chains were sequenced from one sample in a study of PD-1 blockade in classical Hodgkin lymphoma. Time point of the sample: cycle 4 day 1 (C4D1), after five to seven weeks of nivolumab. Patients all relapsed after autologous stem cell transplantation, and there was variation in brentuximab vedotin exposure. Measured with immunoSEQ multiplex PCR; TCRdb has only the in-frame clones, and not every one. In the table there are some 100,000 clones, approximately 94% of which are singletons. The sequenced sample was peripheral blood mononuclear cells (PBMCs), obtained before the fourth cycle of nivolumab. The receptors come from a human donor with classical Hodgkin lymphoma.

This clone showed up just once. This rearrangement joins TRBV6-1 to TRBJ1-2; D ambiguous. The germline gives CDR1 MNHNS, CDR2 SASEGT. The CDR3 covers 13 residues. Trimming removed 1 base at V and 3 bases at J, with 6 bases between. The DNA for the CDR3 is TGTGCCAGCAGTGAAGGGAGATACTATGGCTACACCTTC. Its protein is CASSEGRYYGYTF.

This chain connects TRBV18 to TRBJ2-6; D remains ambiguous. The CDR3 is 20 residues long. Germline V gives CDR1 KGHSH, CDR2 LQKENI. The V end lost 1 base, the J end lost 0 bases, and 19 bases lay between the germline ends. The DNA of the CDR3 is TGTGCCAGCTCACCACAGTCTGTGCTTCAGACAAGCTCTGGGGCCAACGTCCTGACTTTC. Its protein product is CASSPQSVLQTSSGANVLTF.

This chain connects TRBV5-6 to TRBJ1-2; 7 bases fit TRBD1. CDR1 SGHDT and CDR2 YYEEEE come from the germline V gene. This CDR3 is built from 14 residues. J lost 2 bases, V lost 4 bases, and 5 bases had no gene match. The chain's CDR3 is CASSRDSKNYGYTF. The CDR3 DNA is TGTGCCAGCAGCCGGGACAGCAAGAACTATGGCTACACCTTC.

This chain connects TRBV19 to TRBJ2-3, with no clear D. The CDR3 spans 13 residues. Germline V gene sequence: CDR1 LNHDA, CDR2 SQIVND (reference sequence). With 3 bases removed from V and 2 bases from J, the gap between germline ends came to 6 bases. DNA of the CDR3: TGTGCCAGTAGTATTGAGTCCACAGATACGCAGTATTTT. This translates into CASSIESTDTQYF. Looking up the rest from reference TRBV19 and TRBJ2-3 gives the full variable domain: DGGITQSPKYLFRKEGQNVTLSCEQNLNHDAMYWYRQDPGQGLRLIYYSQIVNDFQKGDIAEGYSVSREKKESFPLTVTSAQKNPTAFYLCASSIESTDTQYFGPGTRLTVL.

CDR3 sequence: CASSEGQGGPQPQHF. CDR3 nucleotide sequence: TGTGCCAGCAGTGAAGGACAGGGCGGGCCTCAGCCCCAGCATTTT. V usage is TRBV6-1 and J usage is TRBJ1-5; 7 positions match TRBD1. The CDR3 contains 15 residues. V lost 1 base, J lost 6 bases, and 6 bases stayed unmatched. Germline V gene data show CDR1 as MNHNS and CDR2 as SASEGT.

This chain links TRBV7-8 with TRBJ2-7; 7 nucleotides agree with TRBD1. Germline assignment: CDR1 SGHVS and CDR2 FQNEAQ. After removal of 5 bases from V and 5 bases from J, the junction contained 9 bases not matched to a gene. There are 14 residues in the CDR3. DNA for the CDR3: TGTGCCAGCAGCGCCGCGACAGGGATCCACGAGCAGTACTTC. As protein: CASSAATGIHEQYF.

V gene TRBV19 combines with J gene TRBJ2-2; 8 bases line up with TRBD2. Germline V gene data show CDR1 as LNHDA and CDR2 as SQIVND (reference sequence). V trimming: 5 bases; J trimming: 4 bases; junction bases outside the gene matches: 6. This CDR3 is built from 15 residues. The CDR3 DNA follows: TGTGCCAGTAGTCGGACGGGAGGGCCCACCGGGGAGCTGTTTTTT. Translated: CASSRTGGPTGELFF.

This chain links TRBV5-1 with TRBJ2-7, with 10 bases fitting TRBD1. Germline CDR1 reads SGHRS; CDR2 reads YFSETQ. The trim removed 1 base at V and 5 bases at J, leaving 3 bases unmatched. The CDR3 runs 14 residues. This CDR3 is CASSLRQGADEQYF. CDR3 nucleotides: TGCGCCAGCAGCTTGCGACAGGGGGCCGACGAGCAGTACTTC.

The V gene is TRBV10-3, the J gene TRBJ2-1; the D call may be TRBD1 or TRBD2 (6 bases each). V shed 9 bases and J shed 7 bases, with 22 bases lying between them. This CDR3 region has 15 residues. Germline V gene sequence: CDR1 ENHRY, CDR2 SYGVKD. CDR3 amino acids: CAIRGERLRLNEQFF. CDR3 sequence (DNA): TGTGCCATAAGGGGGGAGAGACTTAGGCTTAATGAGCAGTTCTTC.

The V gene is TRBV30, the J gene TRBJ1-1, with D hard to call. Trimming removed 1 base at V and 0 bases at J, with 12 bases between. Per germline, CDR1 GTSNPN and CDR2 SVGIG (reference sequence). The CDR3 length is 15 residues. The CDR3 is CAWSGSTLLNTEAFF. CDR3 coding DNA: TGTGCCTGGAGTGGTAGCACCCTTTTGAACACTGAAGCTTTCTTT.

The V and J genes are TRBV30 and TRBJ1-5; D perhaps matches TRBD1 (5 bases). Between the trimmed V and J ends, which lost 4 bases and 4 bases, there was a span of 11 bases. The CDR3 runs to 13 residues. The germline gives CDR1 GTSNPN, CDR2 SVGIG (reference sequence). Written as DNA, the CDR3 is TGTGCCTGGACCGGGGACCCGAATCAGCCCCAGCATTTT. Its protein product is CAWTGDPNQPQHF.

The rearrangement joins TRBV7-2 to TRBJ1-4; D not certain. The CDR3 loop spans 15 amino acids. CDR1 is SGHTA and CDR2 is FQGNSA in the germline V gene. The V gene lost 3 bases and the J gene lost 8 bases, with 16 bases spanning the gap. CDR3 DNA sequence: TGTGCCAGCAGCTTGGCGGGAAGGACGATAGAAAAACTGTTTTTT. It translates to CASSLAGRTIEKLFF.

The V gene is TRBV10-1, the J gene TRBJ2-5; D gene unclear. From germline, CDR1 is WNHNN and CDR2 SYGVQD (reference sequence). Trimming stripped 0 bases from V and 2 bases from J, with 7 bases between. This CDR3 is built from 14 residues. The CDR3 region is CASSESRRQETQYF. Here the CDR3 DNA reads TGCGCCAGCAGTGAGTCGAGAAGGCAAGAGACCCAGTACTTC.

V and J are TRBV30 and TRBJ2-5; unclear D gene. V lost 2 bases to trimming and J lost 2 bases, with 9 bases between them. Germline CDR1 is GTSNPN and CDR2 is SVGIG (reference sequence). The CDR3 is 13 amino acids. The DNA of the CDR3 is TGTGCCTGGAGTACAAGGGTTCAAGAGACCCAGTACTTC. It specifies CAWSTRVQETQYF. Full variable domain (remainder filled in from reference TRBV30 and TRBJ2-5): SQTIHQWPATLVQPVGSPLSLECTVEGTSNPNLYWYRQAAGRGLQLLFYSVGIGQISSEVPQNLSASRPQDRQFILSSKKLLLSDSGFYLCAWSTRVQETQYFGPGTRLLVL.

The chain has TRBV28 and TRBJ2-7; possibly TRBD1 or TRBD2 for D (6 bases each). V was cut by 5 bases and J by 2 bases, with 13 bases left in between. Germline lookup yields CDR1 MDHEN and CDR2 SYDVKM. This CDR3 spans 14 amino acids. CDR3: CASSQRRDTYEQYF. The DNA for the CDR3 is TGTGCCAGCAGTCAGCGGCGGGACACCTACGAGCAGTACTTC.

With respect to this clone: Additional DNA sequences in this sample encode the identical CDR3. V and J are TRBV7-2 and TRBJ2-1; 10 nucleotides match TRBD2. With V trimmed by 1 base and J by 4 bases, 1 base remained unmatched. The CDR3 spans 15 residues. Germline lookup yields CDR1 SGHTA and CDR2 FQGNSA. This CDR3 reads CASSLGTSGYNEQFF. DNA of the CDR3: TGTGCCAGCAGCTTAGGGACTAGCGGATACAATGAGCAGTTCTTC.

The chain employs TRBV6-1 and TRBJ2-3; 11 bases match TRBD2. The V and J ends lost 5 bases and 6 bases, in that order; junction bases with no gene match: 7. This CDR3 has 15 amino acids. Germline assignment: CDR1 MNHNS and CDR2 SASEGT. CDR3 coding DNA: TGTGCCAGCAGTTTACTAGCGGGAGAGGTGGATACGCAGTATTTT. It specifies CASSLLAGEVDTQYF.

This clone has only one observation. This chain uses TRBV7-8 with TRBJ1-2; D remains unclear. The CDR3 spans 15 residues. V shed 8 bases and J shed 7 bases, with 23 bases lying between them. Germline CDR1 and CDR2: SGHVS and FQNEAQ. CDR3 protein: CASGRSGSLLSGYTF. CDR3 DNA: TGTGCCAGCGGCCGTTCGGGGTCCCTCTTGTCTGGCTACACCTTC.

The chain couples TRBV28 to TRBJ2-7; tentatively, D is TRBD2 (5 bases). Trimming stripped 4 bases from V and 5 bases from J, with 6 bases between. This CDR3 is 11 amino acids long. Germline CDR1 MDHEN, CDR2 SYDVKM. The DNA of the CDR3 is TGTGCCAGCAGTTCCGGGGACGAGCAGTACTTC. Translation gives CASSSGDEQYF.

The chain combines TRBV18 with TRBJ2-7; 8 bases agree with TRBD1. Germline lookup yields CDR1 KGHSH and CDR2 LQKENI. CDR3 length: 16 residues. Trimming removed 3 bases from V and 0 bases from J; junction bases left unmatched: 7. The CDR3 nucleotides are TGTGCCAGCTCACCCCCTGCCGGACAGGGCTCCTACGAGCAGTACTTC. Its protein product is CASSPPAGQGSYEQYF.

The chain couples TRBV18 to TRBJ2-7; no clear D. Germline CDR1 KGHSH, CDR2 LQKENI. The CDR3 consists of 14 residues. V was clipped by 1 base and J by 4 bases, with 11 bases between them. CDR3 nucleotide sequence: TGTGCCAGCTCACCACAGGTTTCCTTTTACGAGCAGTACTTC. Protein product: CASSPQVSFYEQYF. Filled out from reference TRBV18 and TRBJ2-7, the complete variable domain reads NAGVMQNPRHLVRRRGQEARLRCSPMKGHSHVYWYRQLPEEGLKFMVYLQKENIIDESGMPKERFSAEFPKEGPSILRIQQVVRGDSAAYFCASSPQVSFYEQYFGPGTRLTVT.

This sequence joins TRBV6-5 and TRBJ2-1, with D tentatively TRBD2 (5 bases). This CDR3 contains 15 residues. Trimming removed 6 bases at V and 0 bases at J, with 12 bases between. Germline V lookup: CDR1 MNHEY, CDR2 SVGAGI. Here the CDR3 reads CASRATGSSYNEQFF. The CDR3 DNA reads as TGTGCCAGCAGGGCGACTGGGAGCTCCTACAATGAGCAGTTCTTC.

This chain links TRBV11-2 with TRBJ2-2, with a tentative D call TRBD1 (5 bases). This CDR3 spans 14 amino acids. Germline CDR1 and CDR2: SGHAT and FQNNGV. Trimming took off 10 bases at V and 1 base at J, with 13 bases between the two ends. As DNA, the CDR3 is TGTGCCACCAAGGGGCCAAAGAACACCGGGGAGCTGTTTTTT. This codes for CATKGPKNTGELFF.

The CDR3 is CASSFLAGNSKQFF. CDR3 bases: TGTGCCAGCAGCTTTCTAGCGGGAAACTCAAAGCAGTTCTTC. V and J are TRBV7-9 and TRBJ2-1; 9 positions agree with TRBD2. The CDR3 runs to 14 residues. Germline loops: CDR1 SEHNR, CDR2 FQNEAQ (reference sequence). The ends lost 3 bases at V and 11 bases at J; junction bases unmatched: 8.

The rearrangement joins TRBV27 to TRBJ2-2; TRBD2 is a possible D gene (6 bases). The CDR3 runs to 15 residues. Between the trimmed V and J ends, which lost 5 bases and 1 base, there was a span of 11 bases. Germline-derived CDR1 and CDR2 are MNHEY and SMNVEV (reference sequence). CDR3 DNA: TGTGCCAGCAGTCTTAACGGGAGGAACACCGGGGAGCTGTTTTTT. Protein product: CASSLNGRNTGELFF.